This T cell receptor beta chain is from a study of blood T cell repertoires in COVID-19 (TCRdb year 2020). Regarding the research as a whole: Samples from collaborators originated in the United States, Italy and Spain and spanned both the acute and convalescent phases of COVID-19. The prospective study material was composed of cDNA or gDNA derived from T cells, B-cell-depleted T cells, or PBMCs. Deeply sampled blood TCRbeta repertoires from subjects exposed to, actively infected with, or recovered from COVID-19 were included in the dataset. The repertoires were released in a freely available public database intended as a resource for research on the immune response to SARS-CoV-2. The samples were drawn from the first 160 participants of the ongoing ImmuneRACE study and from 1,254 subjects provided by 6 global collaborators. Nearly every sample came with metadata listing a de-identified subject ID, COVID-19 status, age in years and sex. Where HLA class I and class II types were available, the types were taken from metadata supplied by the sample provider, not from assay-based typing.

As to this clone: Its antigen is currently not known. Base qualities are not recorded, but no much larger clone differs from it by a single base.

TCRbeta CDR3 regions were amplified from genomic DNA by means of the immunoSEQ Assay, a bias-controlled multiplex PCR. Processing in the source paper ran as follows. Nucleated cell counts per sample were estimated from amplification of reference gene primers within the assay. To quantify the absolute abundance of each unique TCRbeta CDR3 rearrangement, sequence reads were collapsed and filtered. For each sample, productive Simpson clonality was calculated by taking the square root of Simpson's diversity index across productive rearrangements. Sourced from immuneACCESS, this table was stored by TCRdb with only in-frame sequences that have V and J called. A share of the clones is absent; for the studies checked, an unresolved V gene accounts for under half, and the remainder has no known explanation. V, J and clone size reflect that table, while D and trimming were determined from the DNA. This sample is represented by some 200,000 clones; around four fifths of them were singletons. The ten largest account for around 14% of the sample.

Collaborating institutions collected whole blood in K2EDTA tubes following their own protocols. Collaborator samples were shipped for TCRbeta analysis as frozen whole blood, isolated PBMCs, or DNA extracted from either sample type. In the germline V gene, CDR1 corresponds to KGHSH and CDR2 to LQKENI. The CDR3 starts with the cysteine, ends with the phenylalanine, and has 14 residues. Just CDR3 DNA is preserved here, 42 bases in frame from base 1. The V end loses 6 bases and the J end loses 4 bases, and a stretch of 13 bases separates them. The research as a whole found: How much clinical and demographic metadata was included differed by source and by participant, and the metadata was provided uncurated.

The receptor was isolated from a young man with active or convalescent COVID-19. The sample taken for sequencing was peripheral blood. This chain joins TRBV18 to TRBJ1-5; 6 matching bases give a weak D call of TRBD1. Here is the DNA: TGTGCCAGCTCGGAGACAGGAAATAATCAGCCCCAGCATTTT. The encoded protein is CASSETGNNQPQHF.